These 20 T cell receptor beta chains originate from one sample sequenced in a study of OX40 agonist ivuxolimab in advanced cancers. Libraries were prepared through the immunoSEQ multiplex PCR assay. The immuneACCESS repertoire file appears here via TCRdb, limited to in-frame rearrangements. These files lack a portion of the clones; in checked studies, under half of the deficit traces to unresolved V genes, and the cause of the others is not known. The sample table shows about 59,000 clones, and approximately 82% are seen once. Under 0.65% of the sample rests with the top ten. This specimen was CD4+ or CD8+ T cells sorted from blood, taken in a trial of the OX40 agonist ivuxolimab. The receptors shown here come from an adult with an advanced solid tumor such as melanoma, head and neck, liver or kidney cancer.

The chain employs TRBV9 and TRBJ2-5, with D unresolved. Matching the DNA end better, TRBJ2-7 makes the J call doubtful. This CDR3 is built from 13 residues. The V gene's germline CDR1 is SGDLS and CDR2 YYNGEE. This CDR3 reads CASSVNPSYEQYF. The CDR3 DNA reads TGTGCCAGCAGCGTAAATCCCTCCTACGAGCAGTACTTC.

The chain carries TRBV7-2 and TRBJ1-5; no clear D gene. V was pared by 0 bases and J by 11 bases, with 14 bases between. From germline, CDR1 is SGHTA and CDR2 FQGNSA. There are 14 residues in the CDR3. Here the CDR3 DNA reads TGTGCCAGCAGCTTAGCGGGTCCACAAGGGACCCAGCATTTT. It specifies CASSLAGPQGTQHF.

The chain recombines TRBV25-1 with TRBJ2-3; TRBD1 matches at 7 bases. The junction had 10 bases not matched to a gene; V was cut back by 5 bases and J by 2 bases. Per the germline V gene, CDR1 is MGHDK and CDR2 is SYGVNS. The CDR3 extends over 16 amino acids. The CDR3 DNA reads as TGTGCCAGCAGTTCTCACCCGGGACAGAACACAGATACGCAGTATTTT. It encodes CASSSHPGQNTDTQYF.

The CDR3 nucleotides are TGTGCCAGCAGTGTGTGGACAGGGTCCAATGAGCAGTTCTTC. Amino acid sequence: CASSVWTGSNEQFF. The V gene is TRBV2, the J gene TRBJ2-1, with 8 bases identical to TRBD1. The germline gives CDR1 SNHLY, CDR2 FYNNEI. V lost 4 bases, J lost 6 bases, and 5 bases stayed unmatched. This CDR3 is built from 14 residues.

The V gene is TRBV7-8, the J gene TRBJ2-5; a weak D match, TRBD2 (5 bases). V lost 4 bases, J lost 9 bases, and 15 bases lay in between. The CDR3 length is 13 residues. Per germline, CDR1 SGHVS and CDR2 FQNEAQ. The CDR3: CASSSQGSGAQYF. The CDR3 region has the DNA TGTGCCAGCAGCTCCCAAGGAAGCGGCGCCCAGTACTTC. Full variable domain (remainder filled in from reference TRBV7-8 and TRBJ2-5): GAGVSQSPRYKVAKRGQDVALRCDPISGHVSLFWYQQALGQGPEFLTYFQNEAQLDKSGLPSDRFFAERPEGSVSTLKIQRTQQEDSAVYLCASSSQGSGAQYFGPGTRLLVL.

This chain joins TRBV30 and TRBJ1-2; possible D gene TRBD1, 5 bases. CDR3 length: 11 residues. The germline CDR1 and CDR2 sequences are GTSNPN and SVGIG (reference sequence). DNA for the CDR3: TGTGGGGAGGGGACTAACTATGGCTACACCTTC. Translated, it gives CGEGTNYGYTF.

The V and J genes are TRBV19 and TRBJ2-2; 13 bases are shared with TRBD2. The CDR3 sequence is 17 residues long. Germline V lookup: CDR1 LNHDA, CDR2 SQIVND (reference sequence). V was clipped by 5 bases and J by 4 bases; unmatched bases: 7. CDR3: CASSLLAGGPGTGELFF. Here the CDR3 DNA reads TGTGCCAGTAGTTTACTAGCGGGAGGGCCGGGCACCGGGGAGCTGTTTTTT.

The genes are TRBV29-1 and TRBJ2-5, with D tentatively TRBD1 (6 bases). This CDR3 spans 15 amino acids. Trimming removed 1 base from V and 5 bases from J, with 17 bases in between. Germline assignment: CDR1 SQVTM and CDR2 ANQGSEA. In DNA form, the CDR3 reads TGCAGCGTTGAAGCCTTACGACAGGCCCGGGAGACCCAGTACTTC. This encodes CSVEALRQARETQYF.

The CDR3 reads CAISAPTAGTGYGYTF. The DNA for the CDR3 is TGTGCCATCAGTGCCCCTACGGCGGGGACCGGGTATGGCTACACCTTC. This chain uses TRBV10-3 with TRBJ1-2, with TRBD1 as a possible D gene (5 bases). Germline CDR1 and CDR2: ENHRY and SYGVKD. The length of the CDR3 is 16 residues. Trimming took 4 bases from V and 5 from J, leaving 20 bases between them.

This sequence joins TRBV19 and TRBJ2-1, with 8 positions matching TRBD2. This CDR3 region has 16 residues. Trimming took 6 bases from V and 7 from J; bases not matched to a gene: 14. Germline V gene lookup returns CDR1 LNHDA and CDR2 SQIVND (reference sequence). CDR3 nucleotides: TGTGCCAGTAGCACTGGGGGTCTAGCGGGTAAAAATGAGCAGTTCTTC. Translating it yields CASSTGGLAGKNEQFF.

This sequence joins TRBV18 and TRBJ1-3, with no clear D. Germline CDR1 is KGHSH and CDR2 is LQKENI. CDR3 length: 14 residues. Trimming removed 1 base at V and 4 bases at J, with 8 bases between. The CDR3 loop reads CASSPRGEGNTIYF. In DNA form, the CDR3 reads TGTGCCAGCTCACCACGGGGAGAAGGAAACACCATATATTTT.

The rearrangement joins TRBV7-2 to TRBJ2-7, with TRBD1 identical over 7 bases. Germline CDR1 and CDR2: SGHTA and FQGNSA. The CDR3 has 13 residues. V lost 3 bases and J lost 2; bases outside the gene matches: 1. The CDR3 region is CASSFGQAYEQYF. The CDR3 bases are TGTGCCAGCAGCTTCGGACAGGCCTACGAGCAGTACTTC.

V and J are TRBV7-2 and TRBJ2-3, with TRBD1 matching 10 bases. Germline loops: CDR1 SGHTA, CDR2 FQGNSA. This CDR3 has 17 residues. The trim removed 5 bases at V and 3 bases at J, leaving 11 bases unmatched. The CDR3 reads CASSPPGQGIRTDTQYF. CDR3 sequence (DNA): TGTGCCAGCAGCCCCCCGGGACAGGGGATTCGGACAGATACGCAGTATTTT.

Remarks on this clone: Sequence at one end of the junction differs from germline and may be a read error. This sequence joins TRBV29-1 and TRBJ1-2, with 9 bases aligning to TRBD1. This CDR3 contains 14 residues. The germline gives CDR1 SQVTM, CDR2 ANQGSEA. CDR3 coding DNA: TGCAGCGTGGAAGACAGGGGGGTAAACTATGGCTACACCTTC. It encodes CSVEDRGVNYGYTF.

This clone came up a few times. The chain carries TRBV18 and TRBJ2-7; 10 nucleotides match TRBD1. CDR1 KGHSH and CDR2 LQKENI come from the germline V gene. The CDR3 covers 15 residues. The V segment lost 6 bases and the J segment 7 bases; nucleotides outside the gene matches: 12. CDR3: CASSLSTGTGVEQYF. The CDR3 DNA reads as TGTGCCAGCTCGCTTTCGACTGGGACAGGGGTTGAGCAGTACTTC. The variable domain in full, with the rest retrieved from reference TRBV18 and TRBJ2-7, is NAGVMQNPRHLVRRRGQEARLRCSPMKGHSHVYWYRQLPEEGLKFMVYLQKENIIDESGMPKERFSAEFPKEGPSILRIQQVVRGDSAAYFCASSLSTGTGVEQYFGPGTRLTVT.

The V gene is TRBV9, the J gene TRBJ2-5; 8 positions agree with TRBD2. The CDR3 runs 15 residues. The germline CDR1 and CDR2 sequences are SGDLS and YYNGEE. The V gene end was trimmed by 4 bases and the J gene end by 9 bases; junction bases not matched to a gene: 14. CDR3: CASSPQPGGSGAQYF. The CDR3, as DNA: TGTGCCAGCAGCCCGCAGCCGGGGGGGTCGGGAGCCCAGTACTTC.

This chain uses TRBV5-1 with TRBJ1-1; perhaps TRBD1 as D (5 bases). The CDR3 contains 15 residues. The germline V gene encodes CDR1 SGHRS and CDR2 YFSETQ. Trimming pared 0 bases from V and 4 bases from J, leaving 13 bases between. The CDR3 region is CASSLAHTGRTEAFF. The CDR3 nucleotides are TGCGCCAGCAGCTTGGCACATACAGGTCGCACTGAAGCTTTCTTT.

The chain recombines TRBV7-2 with TRBJ2-2; D is perhaps TRBD2 (5 bases). V was cut by 8 bases and J by 5 bases, with 15 bases left in between. Germline values: CDR1 SGHTA, CDR2 FQGNSA. CDR3 length: 14 amino acids. CDR3 region: CASGLYSRTGELFF. CDR3 nucleotides: TGTGCCAGCGGACTCTACAGTCGTACCGGGGAGCTGTTTTTT.

The V and J genes are TRBV7-9 and TRBJ1-1; no definite D call. V lost 0 bases to trimming and J lost 8 bases, with 10 bases between them. The length of the CDR3 is 13 residues. The germline V gene has CDR1 SEHNR and CDR2 FQNEAQ (reference sequence). CDR3 region: CASSLALAGEAFF. CDR3 DNA sequence: TGTGCCAGCAGCTTAGCGCTGGCCGGGGAAGCTTTCTTT.

CDR3 DNA sequence: TGTGCCAGCAGAAGCTCCATCTTGAGGAGGGGCGGGGGGACCCAGTACTTC. The encoded protein is CASRSSILRRGGGTQYF. V and J are TRBV28 and TRBJ2-5, with 7 positions matching TRBD2. The CDR3 is made up of 17 amino acids. Germline V gene data show CDR1 as MDHEN and CDR2 as SYDVKM. Trimming removed 6 bases from V and 7 bases from J; junction bases left unmatched: 20. The full variable domain, rest sourced from reference TRBV28 and TRBJ2-5, is DVKVTQSSRYLVKRTGEKVFLECVQDMDHENMFWYRQDPGLGLRLIYFSYDVKMKEKGDIPEGYSVSREKKERFSLILESASTNQTSMYLCASRSSILRRGGGTQYFGPGTRLLVL.